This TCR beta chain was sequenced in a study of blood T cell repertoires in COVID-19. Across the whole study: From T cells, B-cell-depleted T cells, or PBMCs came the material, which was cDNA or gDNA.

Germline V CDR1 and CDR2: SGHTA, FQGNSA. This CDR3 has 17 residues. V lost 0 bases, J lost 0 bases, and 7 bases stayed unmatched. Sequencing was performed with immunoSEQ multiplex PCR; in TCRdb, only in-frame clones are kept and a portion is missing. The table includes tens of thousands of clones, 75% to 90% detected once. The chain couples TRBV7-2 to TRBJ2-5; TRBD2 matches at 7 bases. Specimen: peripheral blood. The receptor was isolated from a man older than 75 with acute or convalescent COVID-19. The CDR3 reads CASSLALFGGDQETQYF. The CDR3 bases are TGTGCCAGCAGCTTAGCGTTATTTGGGGGGGACCAAGAGACCCAGTACTTC.